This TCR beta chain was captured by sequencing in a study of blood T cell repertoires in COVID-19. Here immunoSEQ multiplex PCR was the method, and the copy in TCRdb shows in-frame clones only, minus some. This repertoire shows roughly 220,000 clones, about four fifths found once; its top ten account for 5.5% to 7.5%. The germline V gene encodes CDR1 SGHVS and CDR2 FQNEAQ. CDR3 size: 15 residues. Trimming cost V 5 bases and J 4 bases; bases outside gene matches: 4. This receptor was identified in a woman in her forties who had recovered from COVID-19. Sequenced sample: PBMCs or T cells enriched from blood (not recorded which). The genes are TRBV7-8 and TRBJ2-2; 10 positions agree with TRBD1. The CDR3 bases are TGTGCCAGCAGCCGACAGGGGGCAAGCACCGGGGAGCTGTTTTTT. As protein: CASSRQGASTGELFF. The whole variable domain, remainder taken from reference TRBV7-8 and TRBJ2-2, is GAGVSQSPRYKVAKRGQDVALRCDPISGHVSLFWYQQALGQGPEFLTYFQNEAQLDKSGLPSDRFFAERPEGSVSTLKIQRTQQEDSAVYLCASSRQGASTGELFFGEGSRLTVL.